Listed here are 23 T cell receptor beta chains from one sample, sequenced in a study of T cell changes during pregnancy in multiple sclerosis. Profiled with immunoSEQ multiplex PCR; TCRdb holds only in-frame clones, not every one. The table shows roughly 93,000 clones, with approximately 90% occurring only once. This specimen was peripheral blood, taken after pregnancy. The receptors derive from a female donor in good health, enrolled as a control in a pregnancy study.

DNA of the CDR3: TGTGCCAGCAGCCCACCGGGACAGGGAGGAGGAGGCTACACCTTC. Protein: CASSPPGQGGGGYTF. The chain combines TRBV21-1 with TRBJ1-2; TRBD1, the table's D call, was not compared with the DNA. TRBV21-1 corresponds to a pseudogene. This CDR3 contains 15 residues.

The chain employs TRBV18 and TRBJ2-1, with TRBD1 as a possible D gene (5 bases). The CDR3 is 16 residues long. V was shortened by 5 bases and J by 1 base, with 15 bases between the two germline ends. The germline V gene encodes CDR1 KGHSH and CDR2 LQKENI. In nucleotides, the CDR3 is TGTGCCAGCTCATCAATGGGGAAGGGGTCCTACAATGAGCAGTTCTTC. Amino acids: CASSSMGKGSYNEQFF.

V usage is TRBV4-1 and J usage is TRBJ2-3, with 13 positions matching TRBD2. The CDR3 has 18 residues. The J segment lost 4 bases and the V segment lost 3 bases, leaving 10 bases of the junction unmatched. Germline V gene sequence: CDR1 MGHRA, CDR2 YSYEKL. Here the CDR3 reads CASSHRGTSGTRADTQYF. CDR3 bases: TGCGCCAGCAGCCACAGAGGGACTAGCGGGACACGGGCAGATACGCAGTATTTT.

The gene calls are TRBV4-2 and TRBJ2-2; D may be TRBD1 (5 bases). V was shortened by 1 base and J by 4 bases, with 13 bases between the two germline ends. CDR3 length: 16 amino acids. Germline CDR1 is LGHNA and CDR2 is YNFKEQ. The CDR3 DNA is TGTGCCAGCAGCCAAGTCTTACGACAGACCACCGGGGAGCTGTTTTTT. This encodes CASSQVLRQTTGELFF.

The chain employs TRBV28 and TRBJ1-2, with 8 bases identical to TRBD1. The germline gives CDR1 MDHEN, CDR2 SYDVKM. The CDR3 extends over 14 amino acids. Trimming took 5 bases from V and 7 from J; bases not matched to a gene: 9. Written as DNA, the CDR3 is TGTGCCAGCAGTGGGGGGGACAGGTTGAGTGGCTACACCTTC. Its protein is CASSGGDRLSGYTF.

The chain links TRBV5-1 to TRBJ2-5; the D gene is possibly TRBD1 (5 bases). The germline gives CDR1 SGHRS, CDR2 YFSETQ. Trimming shortened V by 4 bases and J by 5 bases, and 9 bases separated the two germline ends. CDR3 size: 12 residues. CDR3 DNA sequence: TGCGCCAGCAGCCCAGGGTTGGAGACCCAGTACTTC. Translated, it gives CASSPGLETQYF.

The gene calls are TRBV5-1 and TRBJ1-3; tentative D call: TRBD1 (5 bases). Germline CDR1 and CDR2: SGHRS and YFSETQ. Trimming removed 4 bases at V and 4 bases at J, with 12 bases between. This CDR3 comprises 14 residues. The CDR3 DNA reads TGCGCCAGCAGCGGGGGGGAAATCGGAAACACCATATATTTT. It specifies CASSGGEIGNTIYF.

This clone was recorded only once. The chain joins TRBV18 to TRBJ2-1, with TRBD2 matching 11 bases. Germline values: CDR1 KGHSH, CDR2 LQKENI. The CDR3 extends over 17 amino acids. Trimming cost V 3 bases and J 7 bases; bases outside gene matches: 11. The CDR3 protein is CASSPPNLAGGTNEQFF. The CDR3 bases are TGTGCCAGCTCACCGCCCAATCTAGCGGGAGGAACAAATGAGCAGTTCTTC.

The J gene is TRBJ1-3, the V gene TRBV9; TRBD1 might be the D (6 bases). Trimming left V 1 base short and J 1 base short, with 12 bases between. This CDR3 contains 16 residues. In germline, CDR1 is SGDLS, CDR2 YYNGEE. CDR3 amino acids: CASSVTLRGSGNTIYF. For the CDR3, the DNA is TGTGCCAGCAGCGTAACGCTCAGGGGTTCTGGAAACACCATATATTTT.

The genes are TRBV6-1 and TRBJ1-2, with D tentatively TRBD1 (6 bases). CDR3 length: 12 residues. Between the trimmed V and J ends, which lost 6 bases and 5 bases, there was a span of 10 bases. Germline CDR1 is MNHNS and CDR2 is SASEGT. The CDR3 nucleotides read TGTGCCAGCAGGGAGACAGGTTATGGCTACACCTTC. Amino acids: CASRETGYGYTF.

The chain links TRBV6-1 to TRBJ2-3, with TRBD1 as a possible D gene (6 bases). V lost 0 bases and J lost 2, with 9 bases in between. CDR3 length equals 15 residues. Germline values: CDR1 MNHNS, CDR2 SASEGT. The CDR3 loop is CASSEAAGATDTQYF. CDR3 coding DNA: TGTGCCAGCAGTGAAGCAGCAGGGGCCACAGATACGCAGTATTTT.

This CDR3 is CASSLTTGAYGYTF. For the CDR3, the DNA is TGTGCCAGCAGCTTGACGACAGGGGCGTATGGCTACACCTTC. V usage is TRBV5-6 and J usage is TRBJ1-2; 8 bases are a match to TRBD1. Trimming cost V 1 base and J 5 bases; bases outside gene matches: 4. The CDR3 runs to 14 residues. Germline lookup yields CDR1 SGHDT and CDR2 YYEEEE.

The gene calls are TRBV5-4 and TRBJ2-7, with TRBD2 as a possible D gene (5 bases). The CDR3 covers 14 residues. V was cut by 0 bases and J by 3 bases, with 10 bases left in between. CDR1 is SGHNT, CDR2 YYREEE, per germline (reference sequence). The DNA of the CDR3 is TGTGCCAGCAGCTTGGGACTCCGGGGCTACGAGCAGTACTTC. Protein sequence: CASSLGLRGYEQYF.

The gene calls are TRBV6-1 and TRBJ2-7; D possibly corresponds to TRBD1 (6 bases). The CDR3 runs 14 residues. Trimming left V 7 bases short and J 2 bases short, with 15 bases between. Germline loops: CDR1 MNHNS, CDR2 SASEGT. The CDR3 DNA is TGTGCCAGCACCCTCGGGACACACGCCTACGAGCAGTACTTC. Encoded protein: CASTLGTHAYEQYF.

The rearrangement uses TRBV30 and TRBJ1-5; 11 nucleotides align to TRBD1. V lost 0 bases and J lost 2; bases outside the gene matches: 6. Germline V lookup: CDR1 GTSNPN, CDR2 SVGIG (reference sequence). The CDR3 loop spans 17 amino acids. The CDR3 here is CAWSVGTGGSGNQPQHF. CDR3 nucleotide sequence: TGTGCCTGGAGTGTGGGGACAGGGGGTAGTGGCAATCAGCCCCAGCATTTT.

V and J are TRBV5-8 and TRBJ2-7; D gene unclear. Germline CDR1 is SGHTS and CDR2 is YDEGEE. This CDR3 comprises 15 residues. V shed 3 bases and J shed 2 bases, with 15 bases lying between them. The CDR3 region has the DNA TGTGCCAGCAGCTCCGGAGTCCGTAGCACCTACGAGCAGTACTTC. It encodes CASSSGVRSTYEQYF.

V and J are TRBV2 and TRBJ2-1; 11 bases agree with TRBD2. The length of the CDR3 is 16 residues. Trimming removed 4 bases from V and 10 bases from J; junction bases left unmatched: 12. Germline V lookup: CDR1 SNHLY, CDR2 FYNNEI. Written as DNA, the CDR3 is TGTGCCAGCAGTGTCCCGACTAGCGGGGCCTTCCAAGAGCAGTTCTTC. Translating it yields CASSVPTSGAFQEQFF.

The chain links TRBV5-1 to TRBJ2-7; 12 bases agree with TRBD1. The length of the CDR3 is 15 residues. Germline V gives CDR1 SGHRS, CDR2 YFSETQ. V lost 0 bases, J lost 7 bases, and 5 bases stayed unmatched. CDR3 nucleotides: TGCGCCAGCAGCTTGGCGGGACAGGGGGCGGGGGAGCAGTACTTC. Translated, it gives CASSLAGQGAGEQYF.

The rearrangement joins TRBV4-2 to TRBJ2-7; 7 bases are shared with TRBD1. Germline V gene data show CDR1 as LGHNA and CDR2 as YNFKEQ. J lost 1 base, V lost 2 bases, and 8 bases had no gene match. The CDR3 has 16 residues. CDR3 nucleotides: TGTGCCAGCAGCCAACACCAGGGGGATCTGTCCTACGAGCAGTACTTC. Its protein product is CASSQHQGDLSYEQYF.

The chain employs TRBV6-1 and TRBJ2-7; TRBD1 aligns across 8 bases. With V trimmed by 6 bases and J by 3 bases, 4 bases remained unmatched. CDR3 length: 13 amino acids. CDR1 MNHNS and CDR2 SASEGT come from the germline V gene. The CDR3 spells CASSRTGNYEQYF. Here the CDR3 DNA reads TGTGCCAGCAGCCGGACAGGGAACTACGAGCAGTACTTC.

The chain has TRBV5-4 and TRBJ2-7, with D uncertain. CDR1 is SGHNT and CDR2 is YYREEE in the germline V gene (reference sequence). The ends were cut back, 1 base at V and 5 bases at J, with 7 bases in the middle. This CDR3 is built from 12 residues. CDR3 protein: CASSLTSDEQYF. The CDR3 nucleotides read TGTGCCAGCAGCTTGACGAGCGACGAGCAGTACTTC. Looking up the rest from reference TRBV5-4 and TRBJ2-7 gives the full variable domain: ETGVTQSPTHLIKTRGQQVTLRCSSQSGHNTVSWYQQALGQGPQFIFQYYREEENGRGNFPPRFSGLQFPNYSSELNVNALELDDSALYLCASSLTSDEQYFGPGTRLTVT.

This clone was seen a single time. The chain joins TRBV6-5 to TRBJ2-1; 9 nucleotides align to TRBD2. Germline CDR1 is MNHEY and CDR2 is SVGAGI. Trimming at V came to 6 bases and at J to 8 bases, leaving 11 bases not matched to a gene. The CDR3 loop spans 15 amino acids. CDR3 loop: CASSSRGRGRDEQFF. The CDR3 DNA is TGTGCCAGCAGCAGTAGGGGGCGCGGGAGGGATGAGCAGTTCTTC.

The chain joins TRBV7-9 to TRBJ1-3; D ambiguous. V was pared by 1 base and J by 6 bases, with 13 bases between. The CDR3 contains 15 residues. CDR1 and CDR2 (germline): SEHNR, FQNEAQ (reference sequence). CDR3 bases: TGTGCCAGCAGCTTAGACAGTGTCATTTTAAACACCATATATTTT. This encodes CASSLDSVILNTIYF. Full variable domain (remainder filled in from reference TRBV7-9 and TRBJ1-3): DTGVSQNPRHKITKRGQNVTFRCDPISEHNRLYWYRQTLGQGPEFLTYFQNEAQLEKSRLLSDRFSAERPKGSFSTLEIQRTEQGDSAMYLCASSLDSVILNTIYFGEGSWLTVV.